This TCR beta chain was observed in a study of blood T cell repertoires in COVID-19. Study-level background: Acute and convalescent COVID-19 samples came from the United States, Italy and Spain.

In the authors' methods: The assay estimated nucleated cells by amplifying reference gene primers. Measured with immunoSEQ multiplex PCR; TCRdb has only the in-frame clones, and not every one. V and J calls and clone size follow that table, whereas D and trimming were derived from the DNA. In the table there are about 200,000 clones, nearly 90% of which are singletons. V was shortened by 3 bases and J by 1 base, with 18 bases between the two germline ends. Germline V gives CDR1 MRHNA, CDR2 SNTAGT. This CDR3 is 18 amino acids long. The receptor was isolated from a woman aged 35 to 49 with acute COVID-19. This chain joins TRBV6-4 and TRBJ2-2; D possibly corresponds to TRBD2 (6 bases). Sequencing used PBMCs or T cells enriched from blood (not recorded which). The CDR3 DNA reads as TGTGCCAGCAGTGAGGGGGGAGCAGCGACGTTGAACACCGGGGAGCTGTTTTTT. Encoded protein: CASSEGGAATLNTGELFF.